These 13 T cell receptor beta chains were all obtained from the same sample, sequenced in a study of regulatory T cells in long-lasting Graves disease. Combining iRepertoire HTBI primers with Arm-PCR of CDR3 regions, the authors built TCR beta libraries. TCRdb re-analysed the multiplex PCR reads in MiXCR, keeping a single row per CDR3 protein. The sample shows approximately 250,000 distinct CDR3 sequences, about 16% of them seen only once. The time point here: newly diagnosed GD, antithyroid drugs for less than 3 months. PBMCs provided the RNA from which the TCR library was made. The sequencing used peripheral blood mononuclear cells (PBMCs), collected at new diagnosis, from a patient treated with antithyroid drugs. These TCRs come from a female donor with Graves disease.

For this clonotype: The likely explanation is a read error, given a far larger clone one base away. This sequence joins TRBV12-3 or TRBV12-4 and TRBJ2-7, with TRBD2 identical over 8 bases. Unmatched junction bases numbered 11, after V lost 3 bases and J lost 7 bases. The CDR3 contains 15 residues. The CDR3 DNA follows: TGTGCCAGCAGTTTTTTACAGACTAGCGCGAATGAGCAGTACTTC. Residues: CASSFLQTSANEQYF.

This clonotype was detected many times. CDR3 sequence: CASRDGGAGNTIYF. The CDR3 coding sequence is TGCGCCAGCAGGGACGGGGGAGCTGGAAACACCATATATTTT. The chain links TRBV5-1 to TRBJ1-3, with D possibly TRBD1 on 5 matching bases. Between the trimmed V and J ends, which lost 5 bases and 2 bases, there was a span of 11 bases. This CDR3 comprises 14 residues. The V gene's germline CDR1 is SGHRS and CDR2 YFSETQ.

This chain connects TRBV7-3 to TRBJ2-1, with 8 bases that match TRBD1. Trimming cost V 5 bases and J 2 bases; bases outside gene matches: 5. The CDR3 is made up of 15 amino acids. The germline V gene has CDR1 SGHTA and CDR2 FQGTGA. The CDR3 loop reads CASSPQGATYNEQFF. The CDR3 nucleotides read TGTGCCAGCAGCCCTCAGGGGGCCACCTACAATGAGCAGTTCTTC.

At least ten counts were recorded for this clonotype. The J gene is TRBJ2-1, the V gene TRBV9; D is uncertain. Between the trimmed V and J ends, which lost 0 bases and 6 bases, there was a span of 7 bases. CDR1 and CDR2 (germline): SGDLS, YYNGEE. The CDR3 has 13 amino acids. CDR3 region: CASSVAELNEQFF. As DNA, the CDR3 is TGTGCCAGCAGCGTAGCTGAGCTCAATGAGCAGTTCTTC.

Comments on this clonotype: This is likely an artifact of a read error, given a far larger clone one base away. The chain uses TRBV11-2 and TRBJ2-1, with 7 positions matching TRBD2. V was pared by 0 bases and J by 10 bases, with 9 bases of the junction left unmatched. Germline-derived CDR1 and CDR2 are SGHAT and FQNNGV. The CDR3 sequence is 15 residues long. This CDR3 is CASSLDPGGVGEQFF. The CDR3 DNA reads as TGTGCCAGCAGCTTAGACCCGGGAGGAGTTGGCGAGCAGTTCTTC.

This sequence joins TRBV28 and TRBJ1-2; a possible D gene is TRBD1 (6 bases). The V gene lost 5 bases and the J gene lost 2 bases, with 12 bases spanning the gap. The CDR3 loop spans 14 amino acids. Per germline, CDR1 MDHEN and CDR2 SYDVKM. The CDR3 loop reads CASSHRQENYGYTF. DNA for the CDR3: TGTGCCAGCAGTCATCGACAGGAAAACTATGGCTACACCTTC.

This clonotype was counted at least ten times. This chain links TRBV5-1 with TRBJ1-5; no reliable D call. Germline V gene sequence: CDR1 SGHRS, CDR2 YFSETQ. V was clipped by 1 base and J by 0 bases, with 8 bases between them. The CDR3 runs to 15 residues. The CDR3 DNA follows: TGCGCCAGCAGCTTGACCGACGGTAGCAATCAGCCCCAGCATTTT. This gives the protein CASSLTDGSNQPQHF.

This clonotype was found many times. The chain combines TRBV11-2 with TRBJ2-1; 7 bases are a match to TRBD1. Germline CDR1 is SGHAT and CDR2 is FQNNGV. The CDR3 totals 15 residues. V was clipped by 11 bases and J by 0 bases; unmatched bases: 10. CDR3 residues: CAAWDRDSSYNEQFF. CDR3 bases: TGTGCCGCCTGGGACCGGGACAGCTCCTACAATGAGCAGTTCTTC.

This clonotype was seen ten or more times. The CDR3 bases are TGTGCCAGCAGCCAAGACAGGGTGAATGAAAAACTGTTTTTT. Translating it yields CASSQDRVNEKLFF. V usage is TRBV3-1 and J usage is TRBJ1-4, with D tentatively TRBD1 (5 bases). The CDR3 runs to 14 residues. Germline CDR1 reads LGHDT; CDR2 reads YNNKEL (reference sequence). With 0 bases removed from V and 5 bases from J, the gap between germline ends came to 7 bases.

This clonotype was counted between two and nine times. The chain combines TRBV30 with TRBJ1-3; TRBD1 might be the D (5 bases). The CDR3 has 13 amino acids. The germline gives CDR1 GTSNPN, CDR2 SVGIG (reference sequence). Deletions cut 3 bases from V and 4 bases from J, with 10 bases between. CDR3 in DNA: TGTGCCTGGAGGGGGCTGTACGGAAACACCATATATTTT. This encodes CAWRGLYGNTIYF.

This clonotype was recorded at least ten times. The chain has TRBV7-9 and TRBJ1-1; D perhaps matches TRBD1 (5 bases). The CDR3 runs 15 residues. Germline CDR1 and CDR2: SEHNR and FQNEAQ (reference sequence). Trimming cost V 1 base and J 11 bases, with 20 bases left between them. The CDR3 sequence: CASSLGGTSTSGAFF. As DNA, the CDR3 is TGTGCCAGCAGCTTAGGGGGGACCTCCACCTCTGGGGCTTTCTTT.

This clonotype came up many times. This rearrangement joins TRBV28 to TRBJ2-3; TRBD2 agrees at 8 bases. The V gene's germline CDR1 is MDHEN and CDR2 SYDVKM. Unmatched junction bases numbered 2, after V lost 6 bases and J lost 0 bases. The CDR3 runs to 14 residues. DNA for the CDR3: TGTGCCAGCAGGAGCGGGGGCAGCACAGATACGCAGTATTTT. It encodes CASRSGGSTDTQYF.

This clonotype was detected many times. CDR3 DNA sequence: TGTGCCAGCAGCCAAGGGACAGGGGGATCCTACGAGCAGTACTTC. Encoded protein: CASSQGTGGSYEQYF. V and J are TRBV3-1 and TRBJ2-7; 10 positions match TRBD1. The junction had 1 base not matched to a gene; V was cut back by 1 base and J by 1 base. The CDR3 extends over 15 amino acids. Germline CDR1 is LGHDT and CDR2 is YNNKEL (reference sequence).